A selection of T cell receptor beta chains follows, all from one sample in a study of cytomegalovirus exposure and HLA in healthy donors. Sequenced by immunoSEQ multiplex PCR; TCRdb stores in-frame clones only, minus some. The profile covers about 79,000 clones, with over 85% appearing a single time and approximately 4% taken by the ten largest. The sample consisted of PBMCs. These receptors originate from a woman between 25 and 40 years old in good health and CMV-seronegative. The CDR3 runs from the conserved cysteine through the conserved F or W. The D gene is left open where the match is weak. Part of the rows lack a size; the others show once, few, many or a class for expanded clones.

clone_size: -
d_call: -
j_call: TRBJ1-5
v_call: TRBV7-9
cdr3_nt: TGTGCCAGCAGCTTAAGCGGGGAAAGCAATCAGCCCCAGCATTTT
cdr3_aa: CASSLSGESNQPQHF

clone_size: once
d_call: -
j_call: TRBJ1-2
v_call: TRBV7-2
cdr3_nt: TGTGCCAGCAGCTCCGGGGGTCGGGACTATGGCTACACCTTC
cdr3_aa: CASSSGGRDYGYTF

clone_size: -
d_call: -
j_call: TRBJ1-2
v_call: TRBV28
cdr3_nt: TGTGCCAGCAAGGAATCAGGGACAAGTCCCGGCTACACCTTC
cdr3_aa: CASKESGTSPGYTF

clone_size: -
d_call: TRBD1
j_call: TRBJ1-2
v_call: TRBV7-8
cdr3_nt: TGTGCCAGCAGCTTAGGGGGCACAGGGGACGCGGGCTACACCTTC
cdr3_aa: CASSLGGTGDAGYTF

clone_size: -
d_call: TRBD2
j_call: TRBJ2-1
v_call: TRBV18
cdr3_nt: TGTGCCAGCTCACCTGGGACTAGCGGGTACAATGAGCAGTTCTTC
cdr3_aa: CASSPGTSGYNEQFF

clone_size: -
d_call: -
j_call: TRBJ2-1
v_call: TRBV27
cdr3_nt: TGTGCCAGCAGTTCCTCGGAGGAGTTGGGAGGTTCGCAGTTCTTC
cdr3_aa: CASSSSEELGGSQFF

clone_size: -
d_call: TRBD1
j_call: TRBJ2-5
v_call: TRBV5-6
cdr3_nt: TGTGCCAGCAGCCCTGGACAGGGAAGGTCCCAGTACTTC
cdr3_aa: CASSPGQGRSQYF

clone_size: -
d_call: -
j_call: TRBJ2-7
v_call: TRBV19
cdr3_nt: TGTGCCAGCGCCGAGGGGCCAGGGGCAGGGGAGCAGTACTTC
cdr3_aa: CASAEGPGAGEQYF

clone_size: -
d_call: TRBD2
j_call: TRBJ2-1
v_call: TRBV9
cdr3_nt: TGTGCCAGCAGCGTAGCTGCGACCGGGACTAGCGGCCTATACAATGAGCAGTTCTTC
cdr3_aa: CASSVAATGTSGLYNEQFF

clone_size: -
d_call: -
j_call: TRBJ1-6
v_call: TRBV6-1
cdr3_nt: TGTGCCAGCAGTTTGACGGACTTAAGGTCACCCCTCCACTTT
cdr3_aa: CASSLTDLRSPLHF

clone_size: -
d_call: -
j_call: TRBJ1-2
v_call: TRBV4-3
cdr3_nt: TGCGCCAGCAGCCAAGAGAGGAGGGACTATGGCTACACCTTC
cdr3_aa: CASSQERRDYGYTF

clone_size: -
d_call: -
j_call: TRBJ2-1
v_call: TRBV19
cdr3_nt: TGTGCCAGTAGTCCGAGGGTCTCCTCCTACAATGAGCAGTTCTTC
cdr3_aa: CASSPRVSSYNEQFF

clone_size: -
d_call: -
j_call: TRBJ2-5
v_call: TRBV30
cdr3_nt: TGTGCCCCGGGCGGATCGGGAATAATTCAAGAGACCCAGTACTTC
cdr3_aa: CAPGGSGIIQETQYF

clone_size: -
d_call: -
j_call: TRBJ2-4
v_call: TRBV12-2
cdr3_nt: TGTGCAAGTCGCTTACCGTTAGCGGGAGGGCCGAAGACCAAAAACATTCAGTACTTC
cdr3_aa: CASRLPLAGGPKTKNIQYF

clone_size: -
d_call: TRBD1
j_call: TRBJ1-1
v_call: TRBV4-2
cdr3_nt: TGTGCCAGCAGCCAAGGTGTGTCCCTCGCTACAGGGGGCTCTGAAGCTTTCTTT
cdr3_aa: CASSQGVSLATGGSEAFF

clone_size: -
d_call: TRBD1
j_call: TRBJ1-5
v_call: TRBV28
cdr3_nt: TGTGCCAGCAGCTCGGGACAGTTTAATCAGCCCCAGCATTTT
cdr3_aa: CASSSGQFNQPQHF

clone_size: -
d_call: -
j_call: TRBJ1-1
v_call: TRBV5-6
cdr3_nt: TGTGCCAGCAGCCCTCGGGGTCGGGAGGGCACTGAAGCTTTCTTT
cdr3_aa: CASSPRGREGTEAFF

clone_size: -
d_call: TRBD2
j_call: TRBJ2-1
v_call: TRBV5-4
cdr3_nt: TGTGCCAGCAGCTCAAGTACTAGCGGACCCTACAATGAGCAGTTCTTC
cdr3_aa: CASSSSTSGPYNEQFF

clone_size: -
d_call: -
j_call: TRBJ1-2
v_call: TRBV2
cdr3_nt: TGTGCCAGCAGTGAGGGCGTTGTCAGCACCTTC
cdr3_aa: CASSEGVVSTF

clone_size: -
d_call: TRBD1
j_call: TRBJ2-2
v_call: TRBV6-5
cdr3_nt: TGTGCCAGCAGTTCCGGGGACAGGGGAGGCGGGGAGCTGTTTTTT
cdr3_aa: CASSSGDRGGGELFF

clone_size: -
d_call: TRBD1
j_call: TRBJ1-2
v_call: TRBV6-5
cdr3_nt: TGTGCCAGCAGTCGGAGACAGGGGGCTGGCTACACCTTC
cdr3_aa: CASSRRQGAGYTF

clone_size: -
d_call: -
j_call: TRBJ2-3
v_call: TRBV10-2
cdr3_nt: TGCGCCGTCCGGCGGGGAGGCACAGATACGCAGTATTTT
cdr3_aa: CAVRRGGTDTQYF

clone_size: -
d_call: TRBD1
j_call: TRBJ2-7
v_call: TRBV5-5
cdr3_nt: TGTGCCAGCAGCGGGGGACAGGGGAGCACCTACGAGCAGTACTTC
cdr3_aa: CASSGGQGSTYEQYF

clone_size: -
d_call: TRBD1
j_call: TRBJ1-2
v_call: TRBV9
cdr3_nt: TGTGCCAGCAGCGGAGCCCGGGACAGGGGGCTTACTAGGAACTATGGCTACACCTTC
cdr3_aa: CASSGARDRGLTRNYGYTF

clone_size: -
d_call: -
j_call: TRBJ2-1
v_call: TRBV28
cdr3_nt: TGTGCCAGCAGTATAGGCGGGGCTCCAAACCAAGGGATCTTC
cdr3_aa: CASSIGGAPNQGIF